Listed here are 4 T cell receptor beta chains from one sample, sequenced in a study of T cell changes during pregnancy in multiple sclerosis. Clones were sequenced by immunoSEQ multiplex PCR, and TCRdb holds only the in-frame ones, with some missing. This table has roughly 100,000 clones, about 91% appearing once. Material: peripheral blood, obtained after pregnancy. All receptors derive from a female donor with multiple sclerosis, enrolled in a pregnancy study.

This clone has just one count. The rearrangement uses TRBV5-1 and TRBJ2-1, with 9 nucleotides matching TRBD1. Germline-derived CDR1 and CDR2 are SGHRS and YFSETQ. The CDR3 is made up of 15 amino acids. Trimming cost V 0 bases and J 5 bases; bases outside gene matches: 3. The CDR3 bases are TGCGCCAGCAGCTTGGGGACAGGGGTGGACAATGAGCAGTTCTTC. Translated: CASSLGTGVDNEQFF. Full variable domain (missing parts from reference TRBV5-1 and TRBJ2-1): KAGVTQTPRYLIKTRGQQVTLSCSPISGHRSVSWYQQTPGQGLQFLFEYFSETQRNKGNFPGRFSGRQFSNSRSEMNVSTLELGDSALYLCASSLGTGVDNEQFFGPGTRLTVL.

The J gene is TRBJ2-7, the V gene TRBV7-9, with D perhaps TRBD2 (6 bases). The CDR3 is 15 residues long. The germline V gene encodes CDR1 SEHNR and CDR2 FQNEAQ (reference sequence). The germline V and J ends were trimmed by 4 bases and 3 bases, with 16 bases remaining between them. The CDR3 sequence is CASSSTLAEYYEQYF. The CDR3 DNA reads TGTGCCAGCAGCTCAACATTAGCGGAATACTACGAGCAGTACTTC.

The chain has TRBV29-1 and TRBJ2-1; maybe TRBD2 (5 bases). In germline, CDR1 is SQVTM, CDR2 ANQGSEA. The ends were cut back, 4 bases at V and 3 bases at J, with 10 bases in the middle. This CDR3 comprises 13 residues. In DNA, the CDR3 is TGCAGCGTTGGGGTTAGCGACTACAATGAGCAGTTCTTC. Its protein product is CSVGVSDYNEQFF.

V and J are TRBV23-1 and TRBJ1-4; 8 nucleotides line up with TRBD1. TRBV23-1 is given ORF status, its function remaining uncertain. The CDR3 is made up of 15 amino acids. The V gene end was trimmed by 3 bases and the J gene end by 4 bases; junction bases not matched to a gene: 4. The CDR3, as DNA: TGCGCCAGCAGTCACTTACAGGGGGATAATGAAAAACTGTTTTTT. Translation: CASSHLQGDNEKLFF.